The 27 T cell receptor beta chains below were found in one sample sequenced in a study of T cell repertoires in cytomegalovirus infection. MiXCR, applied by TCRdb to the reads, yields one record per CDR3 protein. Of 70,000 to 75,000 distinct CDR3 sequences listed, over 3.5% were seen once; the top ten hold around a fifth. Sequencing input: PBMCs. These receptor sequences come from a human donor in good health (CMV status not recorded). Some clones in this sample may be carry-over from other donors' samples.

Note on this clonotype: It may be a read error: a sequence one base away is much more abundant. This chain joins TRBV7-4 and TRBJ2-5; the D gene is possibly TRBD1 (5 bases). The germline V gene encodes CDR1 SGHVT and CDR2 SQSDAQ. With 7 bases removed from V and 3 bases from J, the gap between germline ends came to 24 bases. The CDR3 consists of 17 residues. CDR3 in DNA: TGTGCCAGCAACCCCTTCCGAGTGGGGCCGACCGAAGAGACCCAGTACTTC. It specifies CASNPFRVGPTEETQYF.

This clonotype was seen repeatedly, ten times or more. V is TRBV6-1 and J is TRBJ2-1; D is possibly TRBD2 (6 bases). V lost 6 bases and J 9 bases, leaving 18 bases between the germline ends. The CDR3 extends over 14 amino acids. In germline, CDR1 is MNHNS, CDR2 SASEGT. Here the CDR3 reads CASSPPTRGSEQFF. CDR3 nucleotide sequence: TGTGCCAGCAGCCCCCCGACTAGAGGTAGTGAGCAGTTCTTC.

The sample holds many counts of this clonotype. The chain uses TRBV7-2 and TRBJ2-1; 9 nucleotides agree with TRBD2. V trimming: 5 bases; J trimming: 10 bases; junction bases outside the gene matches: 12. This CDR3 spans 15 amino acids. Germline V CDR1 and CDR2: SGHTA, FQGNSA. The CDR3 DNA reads TGTGCCAGCAGCCTTAGCGGGGGCCGCTCGGGGGAGCAGTTCTTC. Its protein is CASSLSGGRSGEQFF.

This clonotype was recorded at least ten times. This CDR3 is CASSPRTATGELFF. The DNA for the CDR3 is TGTGCCAGCAGCCCCCGGACGGCTACCGGGGAGCTGTTTTTT. The V call is TRBV7-2, the J call TRBJ2-2; unclear D gene. With 5 bases removed from V and 5 bases from J, the gap between germline ends came to 12 bases. The CDR3 is 14 residues long. Germline V gives CDR1 SGHTA, CDR2 FQGNSA.

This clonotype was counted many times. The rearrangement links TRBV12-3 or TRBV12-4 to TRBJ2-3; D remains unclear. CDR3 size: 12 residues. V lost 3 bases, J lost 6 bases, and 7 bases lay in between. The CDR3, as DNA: TGTGCCAGCAGTTTGACGTGGGATACGCAGTATTTT. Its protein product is CASSLTWDTQYF.

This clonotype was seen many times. CDR3 protein: CASSRTGTTGKETQYF. CDR3 DNA sequence: TGTGCCAGCAGCCGAACCGGGACAACCGGAAAAGAGACCCAGTACTTC. The V and J genes are TRBV7-8 and TRBJ2-5; D possibly corresponds to TRBD1 (6 bases). The CDR3 length is 16 residues. Germline CDR1 and CDR2: SGHVS and FQNEAQ. The V gene lost 5 bases and the J gene lost 3 bases, with 19 bases spanning the gap.

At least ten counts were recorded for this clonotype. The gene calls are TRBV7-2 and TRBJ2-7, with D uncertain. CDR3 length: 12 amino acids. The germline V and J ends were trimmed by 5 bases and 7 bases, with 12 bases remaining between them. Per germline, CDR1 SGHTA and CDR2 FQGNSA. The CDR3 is CASSPRTVEQYF. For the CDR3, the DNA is TGTGCCAGCAGCCCCAGGACGGTTGAGCAGTACTTC.

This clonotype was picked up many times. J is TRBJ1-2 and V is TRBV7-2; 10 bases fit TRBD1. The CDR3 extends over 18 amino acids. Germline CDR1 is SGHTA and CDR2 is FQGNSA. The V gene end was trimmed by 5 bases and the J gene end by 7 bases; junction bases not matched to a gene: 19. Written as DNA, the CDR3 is TGTGCCAGCAGCCTGGCAACGACTCCCGGGACAGGGGTCGCTGGCTACACCTTC. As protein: CASSLATTPGTGVAGYTF.

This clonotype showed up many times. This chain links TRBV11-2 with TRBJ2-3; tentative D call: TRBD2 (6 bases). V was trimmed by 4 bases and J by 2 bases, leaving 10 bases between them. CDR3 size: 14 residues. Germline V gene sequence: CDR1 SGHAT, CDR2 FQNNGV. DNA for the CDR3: TGTGCCAGCAGCTCCGGGGGATACACAGATACGCAGTATTTT. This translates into CASSSGGYTDTQYF.

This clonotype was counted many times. CDR3 protein: CASSQSGTGKNIQYF. Written as DNA, the CDR3 is TGTGCCAGCAGCCAGTCCGGGACAGGCAAAAACATTCAGTACTTC. The rearrangement links TRBV7-9 to TRBJ2-4, with TRBD1 matching 8 bases. The ends lost 5 bases at V and 3 bases at J; junction bases unmatched: 6. CDR1 is SEHNR and CDR2 is FQNEAQ in the germline V gene (reference sequence). The CDR3 consists of 15 residues.

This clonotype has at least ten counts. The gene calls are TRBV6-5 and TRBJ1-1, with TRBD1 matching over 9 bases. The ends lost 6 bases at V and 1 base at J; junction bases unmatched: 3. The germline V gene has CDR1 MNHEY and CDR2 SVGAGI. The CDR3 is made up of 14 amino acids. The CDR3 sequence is CASRRDRANTEAFF. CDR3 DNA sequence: TGTGCCAGCAGAAGGGACAGGGCGAACACTGAAGCTTTCTTT.

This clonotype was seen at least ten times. This chain's CDR3 is CASSLTRQVLYEQYF. CDR3 nucleotides: TGTGCCAGCAGCTTAACTCGACAGGTGCTCTACGAGCAGTACTTC. The chain carries TRBV7-8 and TRBJ2-7; possible D gene TRBD1, 6 bases. Germline lookup yields CDR1 SGHVS and CDR2 FQNEAQ. The CDR3 runs to 15 residues. V was pared by 2 bases and J by 3 bases, with 14 bases between.

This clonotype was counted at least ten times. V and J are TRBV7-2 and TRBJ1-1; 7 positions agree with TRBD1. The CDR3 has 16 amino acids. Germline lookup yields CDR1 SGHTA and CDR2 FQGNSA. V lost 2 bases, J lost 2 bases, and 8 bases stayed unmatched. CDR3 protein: CASSLKGTALNTEAFF. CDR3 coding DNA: TGTGCCAGCAGCTTAAAGGGGACAGCTTTAAACACTGAAGCTTTCTTT.

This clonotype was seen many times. CDR3: CASSLNPHGSEKLFF. CDR3 in DNA: TGTGCCAGCAGCTTAAACCCGCATGGGAGTGAAAAACTGTTTTTT. V gene TRBV7-8 combines with J gene TRBJ1-4; D is undetermined. This CDR3 contains 15 residues. Per the germline V gene, CDR1 is SGHVS and CDR2 is FQNEAQ. Trimming shortened V by 2 bases and J by 7 bases, and 14 bases separated the two germline ends. The entire variable domain, with the rest obtained from reference TRBV7-8 and TRBJ1-4, is as follows: GAGVSQSPRYKVAKRGQDVALRCDPISGHVSLFWYQQALGQGPEFLTYFQNEAQLDKSGLPSDRFFAERPEGSVSTLKIQRTQQEDSAVYLCASSLNPHGSEKLFFGSGTQLSVL.

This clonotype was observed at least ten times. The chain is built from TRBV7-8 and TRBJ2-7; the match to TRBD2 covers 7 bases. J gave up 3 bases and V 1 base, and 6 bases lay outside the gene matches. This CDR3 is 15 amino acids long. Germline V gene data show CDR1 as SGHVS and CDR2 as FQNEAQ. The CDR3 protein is CASSLVGGVFYEQYF. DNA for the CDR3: TGTGCCAGCAGCTTAGTTGGGGGGGTATTCTACGAGCAGTACTTC.

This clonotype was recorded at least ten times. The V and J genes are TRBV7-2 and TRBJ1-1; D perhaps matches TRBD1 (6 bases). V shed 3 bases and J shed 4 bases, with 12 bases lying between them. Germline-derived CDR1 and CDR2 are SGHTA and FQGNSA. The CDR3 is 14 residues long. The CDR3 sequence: CASSLQRGSTEAFF. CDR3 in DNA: TGTGCCAGCAGCTTGCAGAGGGGGAGCACTGAAGCTTTCTTT.

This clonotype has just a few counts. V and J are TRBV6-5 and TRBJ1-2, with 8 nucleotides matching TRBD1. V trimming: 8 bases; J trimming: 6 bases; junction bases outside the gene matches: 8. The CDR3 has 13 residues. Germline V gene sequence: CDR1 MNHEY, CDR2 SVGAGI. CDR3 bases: TGTGCCAGCCCAGGGGGCTTTTCGGATGGCTACACCTTC. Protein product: CASPGGFSDGYTF.

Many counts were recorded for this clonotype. In DNA form, the CDR3 reads TGTGCCAGCCAAAGCGGGGGGAACCAAGAGACCCAGTACTTC. Translation gives CASQSGGNQETQYF. The chain joins TRBV19 to TRBJ2-5; 9 bases map to TRBD2. The trim removed 9 bases at V and 0 bases at J, leaving 5 bases unmatched. The CDR3 is 14 amino acids. From germline, CDR1 is LNHDA and CDR2 SQIVND (reference sequence).

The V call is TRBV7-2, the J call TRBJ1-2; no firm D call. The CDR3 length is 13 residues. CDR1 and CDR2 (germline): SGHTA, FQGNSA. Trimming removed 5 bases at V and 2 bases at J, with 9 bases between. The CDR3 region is CASSPEVNYGYTF. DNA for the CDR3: TGTGCCAGCAGCCCTGAGGTGAACTATGGCTACACCTTC.

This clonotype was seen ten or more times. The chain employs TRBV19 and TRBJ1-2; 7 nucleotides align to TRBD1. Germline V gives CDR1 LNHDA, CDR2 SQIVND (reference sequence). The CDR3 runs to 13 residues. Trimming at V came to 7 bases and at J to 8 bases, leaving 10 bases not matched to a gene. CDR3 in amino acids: CASTDRQGWGYTF. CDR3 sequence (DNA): TGTGCCAGTACCGATCGACAGGGCTGGGGCTACACCTTC. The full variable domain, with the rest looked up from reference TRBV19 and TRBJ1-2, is DGGITQSPKYLFRKEGQNVTLSCEQNLNHDAMYWYRQDPGQGLRLIYYSQIVNDFQKGDIAEGYSVSREKKESFPLTVTSAQKNPTAFYLCASTDRQGWGYTFGSGTRLTVV.

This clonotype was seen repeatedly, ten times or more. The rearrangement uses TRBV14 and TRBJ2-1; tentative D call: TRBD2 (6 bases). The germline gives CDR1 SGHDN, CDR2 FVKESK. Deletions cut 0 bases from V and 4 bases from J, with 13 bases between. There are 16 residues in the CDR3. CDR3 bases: TGTGCCAGCAGCCAAGAAGGGGCGGGATGGTACAATGAGCAGTTCTTC. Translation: CASSQEGAGWYNEQFF.

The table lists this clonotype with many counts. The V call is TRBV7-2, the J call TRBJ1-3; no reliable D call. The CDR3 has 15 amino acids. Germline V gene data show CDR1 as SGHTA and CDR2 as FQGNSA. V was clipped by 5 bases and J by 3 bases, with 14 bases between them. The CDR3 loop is CASSPYGVFGNTIYF. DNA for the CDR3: TGTGCCAGCAGCCCGTACGGGGTCTTTGGAAACACCATATATTTT. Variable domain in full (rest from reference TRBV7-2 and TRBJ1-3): GAGVSQSPSNKVTEKGKDVELRCDPISGHTALYWYRQSLGQGLEFLIYFQGNSAPDKSGLPSDRFSAERTGGSVSTLTIQRTQQEDSAVYLCASSPYGVFGNTIYFGEGSWLTVV.

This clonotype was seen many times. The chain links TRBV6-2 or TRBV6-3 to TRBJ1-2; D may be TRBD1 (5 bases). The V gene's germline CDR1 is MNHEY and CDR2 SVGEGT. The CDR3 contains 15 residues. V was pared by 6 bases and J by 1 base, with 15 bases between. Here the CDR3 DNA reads TGTGCCAGCAGATCGGACAACCTTTATAACTATGGCTACACCTTC. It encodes CASRSDNLYNYGYTF.

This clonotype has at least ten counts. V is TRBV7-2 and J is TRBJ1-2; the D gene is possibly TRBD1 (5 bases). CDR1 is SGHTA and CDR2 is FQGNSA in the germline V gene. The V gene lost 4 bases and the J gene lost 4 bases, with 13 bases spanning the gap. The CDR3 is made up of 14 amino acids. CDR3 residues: CASSSPGRAYGYTF. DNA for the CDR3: TGTGCCAGCAGCTCCCCGGGACGAGCCTATGGCTACACCTTC.

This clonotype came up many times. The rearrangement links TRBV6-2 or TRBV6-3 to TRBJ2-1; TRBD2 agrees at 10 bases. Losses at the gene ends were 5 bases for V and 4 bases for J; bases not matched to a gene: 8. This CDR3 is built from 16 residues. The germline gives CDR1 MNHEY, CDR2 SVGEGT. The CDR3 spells CASSPSGGANYNEQFF. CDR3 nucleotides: TGTGCCAGCAGTCCGAGCGGGGGGGCTAATTACAATGAGCAGTTCTTC.

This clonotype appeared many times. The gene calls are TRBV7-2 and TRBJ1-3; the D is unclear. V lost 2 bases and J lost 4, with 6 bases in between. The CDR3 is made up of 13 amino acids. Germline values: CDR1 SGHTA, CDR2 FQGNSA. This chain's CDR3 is CASSLRSGNTIYF. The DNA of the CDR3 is TGTGCCAGCAGCTTAAGGTCCGGAAACACCATATATTTT.

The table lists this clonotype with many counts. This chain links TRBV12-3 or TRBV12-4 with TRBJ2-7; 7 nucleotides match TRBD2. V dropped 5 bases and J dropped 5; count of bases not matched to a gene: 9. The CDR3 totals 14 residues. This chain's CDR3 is CASSPQTSYHEQYF. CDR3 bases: TGTGCCAGCAGTCCGCAGACTAGCTACCACGAGCAGTACTTC.